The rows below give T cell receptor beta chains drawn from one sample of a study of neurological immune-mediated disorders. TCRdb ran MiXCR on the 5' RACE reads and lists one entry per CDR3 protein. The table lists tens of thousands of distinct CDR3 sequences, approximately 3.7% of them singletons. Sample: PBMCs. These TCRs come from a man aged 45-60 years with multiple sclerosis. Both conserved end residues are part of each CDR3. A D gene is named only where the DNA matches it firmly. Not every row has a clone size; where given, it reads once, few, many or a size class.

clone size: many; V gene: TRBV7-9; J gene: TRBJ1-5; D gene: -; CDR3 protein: CASSFVGQPQNF; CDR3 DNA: TGTGCCAGCAGCTTCGTGGGGCAGCCCCAGAATTTT
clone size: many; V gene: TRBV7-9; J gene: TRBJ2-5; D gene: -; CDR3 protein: CASSTAAIQYF; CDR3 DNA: TGTGCCAGCAGCACAGCGGCTATCCAGTACTTC
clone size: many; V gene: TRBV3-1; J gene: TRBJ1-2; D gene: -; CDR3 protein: CASSPGSPIAGYTF; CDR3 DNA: TGTGCCAGCAGCCCCGGGAGTCCCATAGCAGGCTACACCTTC
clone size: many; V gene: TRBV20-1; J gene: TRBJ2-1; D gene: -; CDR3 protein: CSASRTAAYNEQFF; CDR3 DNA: TGCAGTGCTAGTCGGACGGCCGCCTACAATGAGCAGTTCTTC
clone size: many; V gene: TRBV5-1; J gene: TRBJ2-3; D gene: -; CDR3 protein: CASRTGSTDTQYF; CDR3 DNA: TGCGCCAGCAGGACCGGCAGCACAGATACGCAGTATTTT
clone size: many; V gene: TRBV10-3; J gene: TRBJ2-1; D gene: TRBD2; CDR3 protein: CAIRAGGSYNEQFF; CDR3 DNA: TGTGCCATCAGGGCGGGGGGATCCTACAATGAGCAGTTCTTC
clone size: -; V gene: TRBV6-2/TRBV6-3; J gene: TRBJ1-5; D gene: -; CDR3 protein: CASSSTTGLGNQPQNF; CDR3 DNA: TGTGCCAGCAGCTCAACCACCGGATTGGGAAATCAGCCCCAGAATTTT
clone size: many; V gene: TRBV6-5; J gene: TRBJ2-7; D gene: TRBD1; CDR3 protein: CASSHRGPYEQYF; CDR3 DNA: TGTGCCAGCAGCCACAGGGGGCCCTACGAGCAGTACTTC
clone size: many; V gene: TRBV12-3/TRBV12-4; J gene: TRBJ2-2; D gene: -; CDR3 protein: CASSTGLSNTGELFF; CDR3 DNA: TGTGCCAGCAGTACAGGTCTCTCAAACACCGGGGAGCTGTTTTTT
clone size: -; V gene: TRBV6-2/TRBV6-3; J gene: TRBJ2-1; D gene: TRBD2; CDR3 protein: CASSYFGGAPNNEQFF; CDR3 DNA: TGTGCCAGCAGTTACTTCGGGGGGGCCCCCAACAATGAGCAGTTCTTC
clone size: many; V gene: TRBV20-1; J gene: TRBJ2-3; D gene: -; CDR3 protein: CSARADTQYF; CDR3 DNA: TGCAGTGCTAGGGCAGATACGCAGTATTTT
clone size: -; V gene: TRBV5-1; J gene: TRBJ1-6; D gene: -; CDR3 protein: CASSLATNGKINSPLHF; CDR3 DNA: TGCGCCAGCAGCTTAGCCACAAACGGAAAGATAAATTCACCCCTCCACTTT
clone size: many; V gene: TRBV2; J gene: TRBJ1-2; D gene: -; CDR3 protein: CASHTSGVANYGYTF; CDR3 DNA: TGTGCCAGCCACACTTCAGGGGTAGCTAACTATGGCTACACCTTC
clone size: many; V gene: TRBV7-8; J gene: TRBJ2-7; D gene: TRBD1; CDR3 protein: CASSYRTGQGERYEQYF; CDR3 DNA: TGTGCCAGCAGCTATAGGACGGGACAGGGCGAGCGCTACGAGCAGTACTTC
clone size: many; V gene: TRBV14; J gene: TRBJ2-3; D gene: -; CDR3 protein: CASSQGDTQYF; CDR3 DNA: TGTGCCAGCAGCCAAGGGGATACGCAGTATTTT
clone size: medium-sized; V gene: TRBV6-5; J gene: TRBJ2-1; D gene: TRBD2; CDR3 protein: CASSNPTSGGSYNEQFF; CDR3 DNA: TGTGCCAGCAGTAACCCCACTAGCGGGGGGTCCTACAATGAGCAGTTCTTC
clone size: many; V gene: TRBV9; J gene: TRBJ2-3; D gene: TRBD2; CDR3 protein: CASSVSSGGYTDTQYF; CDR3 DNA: TGTGCCAGCAGCGTATCTAGCGGGGGGTACACAGATACGCAGTATTTT
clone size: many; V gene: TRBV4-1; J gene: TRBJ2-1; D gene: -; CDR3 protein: CASSQVRSSYNEQFF; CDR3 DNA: TGCGCCAGCAGCCAAGTCAGGAGCTCCTACAATGAGCAGTTCTTC
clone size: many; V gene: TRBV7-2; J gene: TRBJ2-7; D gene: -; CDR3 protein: CASSPKYEQYF; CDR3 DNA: TGTGCCAGCAGCCCTAAATACGAGCAGTACTTC
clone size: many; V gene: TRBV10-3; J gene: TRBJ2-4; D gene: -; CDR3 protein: CAISESAEIKNIQYF; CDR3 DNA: TGTGCCATCAGTGAGTCTGCGGAAATCAAAAACATTCAGTACTTC
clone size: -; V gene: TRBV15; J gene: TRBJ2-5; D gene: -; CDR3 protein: CATSREKEKETQYF; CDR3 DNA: TGTGCCACCAGCAGAGAAAAAGAGAAAGAGACCCAGTACTTC
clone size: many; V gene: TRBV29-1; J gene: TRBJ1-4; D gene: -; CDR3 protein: CGTTGGATNEKLFF; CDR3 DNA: TGCGGCACTACGGGTGGGGCGACTAATGAAAAACTGTTTTTT
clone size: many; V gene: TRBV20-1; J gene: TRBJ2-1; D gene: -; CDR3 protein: CSARGQNQGEQFF; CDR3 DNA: TGCAGTGCTAGAGGGCAGAACCAGGGTGAGCAGTTCTTC
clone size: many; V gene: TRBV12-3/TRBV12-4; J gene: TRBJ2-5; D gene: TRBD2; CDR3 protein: CASSLTSGPKETQYF; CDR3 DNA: TGTGCCAGCAGTTTAACTAGCGGGCCGAAAGAGACCCAGTACTTC
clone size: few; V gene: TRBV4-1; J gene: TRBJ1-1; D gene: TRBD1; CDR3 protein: CASSRGTGRMSTEAFF; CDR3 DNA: TGCGCCAGCAGTCGGGGGACAGGGAGGATGAGTACTGAAGCTTTCTTT
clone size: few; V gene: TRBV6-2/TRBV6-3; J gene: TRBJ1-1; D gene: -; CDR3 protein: CASSAPSPPRAEAFF; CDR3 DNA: TGTGCCAGCAGTGCACCATCCCCTCCCAGGGCTGAAGCTTTCTTT
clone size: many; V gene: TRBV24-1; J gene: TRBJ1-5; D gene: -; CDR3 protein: CATSARVAQPQNF; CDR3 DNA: TGTGCCACCAGTGCGAGGGTTGCTCAGCCCCAGAATTTT
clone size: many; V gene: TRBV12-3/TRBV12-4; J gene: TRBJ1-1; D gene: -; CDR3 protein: CASQRTEAFF; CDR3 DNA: TGTGCCAGCCAGAGGACTGAAGCTTTCTTT
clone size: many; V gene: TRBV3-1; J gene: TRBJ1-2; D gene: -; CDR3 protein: CASSQEGRAGGYTF; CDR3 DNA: TGTGCCAGCAGCCAAGAAGGCAGGGCAGGTGGCTACACCTTC
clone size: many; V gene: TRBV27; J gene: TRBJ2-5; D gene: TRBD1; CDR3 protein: CASKTRQGWEEETQYF; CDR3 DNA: TGTGCCAGCAAGACCCGACAGGGGTGGGAGGAAGAGACCCAGTACTTC
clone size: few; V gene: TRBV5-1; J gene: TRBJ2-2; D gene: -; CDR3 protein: CASCPSNRMNTGELFF; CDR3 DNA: TGCGCCAGCTGCCCCTCCAACAGGATGAACACCGGGGAGCTGTTTTTT
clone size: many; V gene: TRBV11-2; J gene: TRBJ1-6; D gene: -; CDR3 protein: CASSLAPGVNSPLHF; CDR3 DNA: TGTGCCAGCAGCTTAGCCCCAGGAGTAAATTCACCCCTCCACTTT
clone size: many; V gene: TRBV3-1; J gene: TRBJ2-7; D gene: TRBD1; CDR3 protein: CASSPITGTGRYEQYF; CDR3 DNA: TGTGCCAGCAGCCCTATCACCGGGACAGGCCGATACGAGCAGTACTTC
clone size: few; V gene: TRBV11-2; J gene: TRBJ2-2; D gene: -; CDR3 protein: CASSPRSGLSTGELFF; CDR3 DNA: TGTGCCAGCAGCCCGAGGTCCGGGTTGAGCACCGGGGAGCTGTTTTTT
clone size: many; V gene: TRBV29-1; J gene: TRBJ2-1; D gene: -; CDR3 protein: CSVIPFSYNEQFF; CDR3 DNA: TGCAGCGTGATTCCTTTCTCCTACAATGAGCAGTTCTTC
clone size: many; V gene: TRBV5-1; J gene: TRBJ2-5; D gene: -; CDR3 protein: CASSQGPNGETQYF; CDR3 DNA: TGCGCCAGCAGCCAGGGACCCAACGGGGAGACCCAGTACTTC